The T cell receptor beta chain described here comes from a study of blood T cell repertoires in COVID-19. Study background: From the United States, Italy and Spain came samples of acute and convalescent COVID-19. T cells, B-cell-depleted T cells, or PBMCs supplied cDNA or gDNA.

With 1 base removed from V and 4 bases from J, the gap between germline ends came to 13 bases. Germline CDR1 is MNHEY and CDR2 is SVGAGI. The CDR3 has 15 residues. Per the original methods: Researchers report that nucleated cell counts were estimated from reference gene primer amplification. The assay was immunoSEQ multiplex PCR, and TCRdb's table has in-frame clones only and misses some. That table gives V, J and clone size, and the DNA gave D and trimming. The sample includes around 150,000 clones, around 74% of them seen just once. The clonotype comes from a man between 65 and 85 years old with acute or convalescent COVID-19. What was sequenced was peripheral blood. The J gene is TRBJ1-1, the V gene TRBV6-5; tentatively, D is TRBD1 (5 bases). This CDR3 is CASSYYGGSITEAFF. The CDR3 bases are TGTGCCAGCAGTTACTACGGGGGGAGTATCACTGAAGCTTTCTTT.